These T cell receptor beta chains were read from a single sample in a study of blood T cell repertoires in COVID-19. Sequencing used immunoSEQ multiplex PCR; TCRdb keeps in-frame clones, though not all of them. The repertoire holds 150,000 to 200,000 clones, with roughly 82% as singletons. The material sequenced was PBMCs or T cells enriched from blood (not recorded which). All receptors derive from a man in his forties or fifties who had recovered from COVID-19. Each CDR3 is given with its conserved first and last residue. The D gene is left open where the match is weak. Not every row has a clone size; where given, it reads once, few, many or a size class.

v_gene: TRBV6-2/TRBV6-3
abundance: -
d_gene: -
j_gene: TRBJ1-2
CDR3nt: TGTGCCAGCAGTTACCGTTCGGGATTCTATGGCTACACCTTC
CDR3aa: CASSYRSGFYGYTF

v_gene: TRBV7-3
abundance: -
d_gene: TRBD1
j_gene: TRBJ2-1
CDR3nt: TGTGCCAGCCAGAGGGGACAGGGGGACAATGAGCAGTTCTTC
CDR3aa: CASQRGQGDNEQFF

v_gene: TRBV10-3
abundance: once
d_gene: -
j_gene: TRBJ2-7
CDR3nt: TGTGCCATCAGTGCAACTAGGCCCGGTGACGAGCAGTACTTC
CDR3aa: CAISATRPGDEQYF

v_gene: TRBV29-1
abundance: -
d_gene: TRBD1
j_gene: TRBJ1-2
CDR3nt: TGCAGCGTTGAAATGACAGGGAATGGCTACACCTTC
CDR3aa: CSVEMTGNGYTF

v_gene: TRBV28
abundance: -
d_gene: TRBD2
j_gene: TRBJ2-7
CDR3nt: TGTGCCAGCAGCGGACTAGCGGGGAAGAGGTACGAGCAGTACTTC
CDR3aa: CASSGLAGKRYEQYF

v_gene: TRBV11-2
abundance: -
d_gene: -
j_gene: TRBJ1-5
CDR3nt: TGTGCCAGCAGCTCCTTCCAGAGGCAGCCCCAGCATTTT
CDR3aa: CASSSFQRQPQHF

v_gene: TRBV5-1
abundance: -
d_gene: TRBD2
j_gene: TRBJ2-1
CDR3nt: TGCGCCAGCAGGTCCGGACTAGCGGGAGGAATGAATGAGCAGTTCTTC
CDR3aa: CASRSGLAGGMNEQFF

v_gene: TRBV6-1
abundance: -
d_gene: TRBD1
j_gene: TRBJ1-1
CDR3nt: TGTGCCAGCAGTGAGCCGGGACAGGGGGGTTTATTGGACACTGAAGCTTTCTTT
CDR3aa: CASSEPGQGGLLDTEAFF

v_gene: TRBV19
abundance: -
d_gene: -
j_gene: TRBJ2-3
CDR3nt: TGTGCCAGTAGTATACAGGTGGGAGCTATCACAGATACGCAGTATTTT
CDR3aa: CASSIQVGAITDTQYF

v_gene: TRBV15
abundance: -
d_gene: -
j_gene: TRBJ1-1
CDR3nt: TGTGCCACCAGCAGTGGCAGTCGTAACACTGAAGCTTTCTTT
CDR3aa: CATSSGSRNTEAFF

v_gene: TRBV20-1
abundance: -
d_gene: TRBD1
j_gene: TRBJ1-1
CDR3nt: TGCAGTGCTAGTGAGACAGGGGATACTGAAGCTTTCTTT
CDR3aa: CSASETGDTEAFF

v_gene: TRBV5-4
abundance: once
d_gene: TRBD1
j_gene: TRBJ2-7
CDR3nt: TGTGCCAGCAGCAAGGACAGGGGGTCCTCCTACGAGCAGTACTTC
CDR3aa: CASSKDRGSSYEQYF

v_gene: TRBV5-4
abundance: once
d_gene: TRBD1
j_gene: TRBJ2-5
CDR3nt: TGTGCCAGCAGCCAGGGGACAGGGAGGGGAGAGACCCAGTACTTC
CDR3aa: CASSQGTGRGETQYF

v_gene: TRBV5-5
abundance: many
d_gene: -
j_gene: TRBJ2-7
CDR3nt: TGTGCCAGCAGTTGGGACAATTTCTCCTACGAGCAGTACTTC
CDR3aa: CASSWDNFSYEQYF

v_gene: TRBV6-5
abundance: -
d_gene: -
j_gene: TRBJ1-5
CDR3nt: TGTGCCAGCAGCACCGGGACACTTGATCAGCCCCAGCATTTT
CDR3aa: CASSTGTLDQPQHF

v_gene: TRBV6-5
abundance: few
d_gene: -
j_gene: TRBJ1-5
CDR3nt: TGTGCCAGCAGTTACCGCTCGGCAGGGGGCAATCAGCCCCAGCATTTT
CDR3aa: CASSYRSAGGNQPQHF

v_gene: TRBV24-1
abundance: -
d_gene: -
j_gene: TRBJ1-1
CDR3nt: TGTGCCACCAGTGACACTATGAACACTGAAGCTTTCTTT
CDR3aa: CATSDTMNTEAFF

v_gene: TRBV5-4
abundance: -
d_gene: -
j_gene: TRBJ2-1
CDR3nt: TGTGCCAGCAGCTTGGAACTTCTTTCCTACAATGAGCAGTTCTTC
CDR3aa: CASSLELLSYNEQFF

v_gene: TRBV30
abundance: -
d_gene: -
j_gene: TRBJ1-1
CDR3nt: TGTGCCTGGAGTGTAACGAGAACTGAAGCTTTCTTT
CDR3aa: CAWSVTRTEAFF

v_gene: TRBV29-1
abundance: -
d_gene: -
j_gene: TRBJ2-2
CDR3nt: TGCAGCGTTGAAGGCCTGAGGAACGGGGAGCTGTTTTTT
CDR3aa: CSVEGLRNGELFF

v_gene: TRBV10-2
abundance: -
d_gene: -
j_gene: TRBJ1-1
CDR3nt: TGCGCCAGCAGTGGGGCCTGGAACACTGAAGCTTTCTTT
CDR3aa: CASSGAWNTEAFF

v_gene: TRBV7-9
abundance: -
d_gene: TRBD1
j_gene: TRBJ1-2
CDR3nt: TGTGCCAGCAGCCGGACAGGGGGCTATGGCTACACCTTC
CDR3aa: CASSRTGGYGYTF

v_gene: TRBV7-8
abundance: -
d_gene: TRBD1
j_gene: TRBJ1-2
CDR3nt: TGTGCCAGCAGCTTAGACAGGGGATATGGCTACACCTTC
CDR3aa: CASSLDRGYGYTF

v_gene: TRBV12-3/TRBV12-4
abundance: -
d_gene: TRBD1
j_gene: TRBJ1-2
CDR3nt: TGTGCCAGCAGTAGTCGCAGGGGGTATGGCTACACCTTC
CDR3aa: CASSSRRGYGYTF

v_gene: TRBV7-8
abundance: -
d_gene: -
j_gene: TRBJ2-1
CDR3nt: TGTGCCAGCAGCCTTATCAGGGACAATGAGCAGTTCTTC
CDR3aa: CASSLIRDNEQFF

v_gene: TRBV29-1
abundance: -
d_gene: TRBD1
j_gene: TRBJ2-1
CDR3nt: TGCAGCGTTGTTGTTAGGACAGGACAGGGCACTGGGAATGAGCAGTTCTTC
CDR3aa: CSVVVRTGQGTGNEQFF

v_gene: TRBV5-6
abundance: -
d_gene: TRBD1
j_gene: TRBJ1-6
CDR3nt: TGTGCCAGCAGCTCGCCCGGGACAGGGAGATATTCACCCCTCCACTTT
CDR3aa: CASSSPGTGRYSPLHF

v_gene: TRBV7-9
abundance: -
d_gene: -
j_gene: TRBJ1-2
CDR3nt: TGTGCCAGCAGCTTTGACTCGGACAGCTATGGCTACACCTTC
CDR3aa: CASSFDSDSYGYTF

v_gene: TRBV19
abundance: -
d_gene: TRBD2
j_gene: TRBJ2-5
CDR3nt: TGTGCCAGTAGTCCCCAGACTAGCGGGGAGGAGGGAGAGACCCAGTACTTC
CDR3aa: CASSPQTSGEEGETQYF

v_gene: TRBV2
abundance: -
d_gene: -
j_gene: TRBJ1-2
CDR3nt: TGTGCCAGCAGTGATGAAGCTGTTTATGGCTACACCTTC
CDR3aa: CASSDEAVYGYTF

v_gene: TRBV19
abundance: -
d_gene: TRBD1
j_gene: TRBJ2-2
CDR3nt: TGTGCCAGTAGTATCCTGACAGGGACGAGCACCGGGGAGCTGTTTTTT
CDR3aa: CASSILTGTSTGELFF

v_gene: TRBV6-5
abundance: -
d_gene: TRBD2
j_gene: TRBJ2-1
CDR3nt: TGTGCCAGCAGGATTAGCGGGGGGGCGAATGAGCAGTTCTTC
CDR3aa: CASRISGGANEQFF

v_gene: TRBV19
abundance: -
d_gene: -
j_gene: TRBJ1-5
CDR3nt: TGTGCCAGTAGTATAGAGACAGGTAGAAATCAGCCCCAGCATTTT
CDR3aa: CASSIETGRNQPQHF

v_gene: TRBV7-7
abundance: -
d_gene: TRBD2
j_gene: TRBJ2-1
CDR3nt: TGTGCTAGCAGCGAAGGACTAGTCTCCTACAATGAGCAGTTCTTC
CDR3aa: CASSEGLVSYNEQFF

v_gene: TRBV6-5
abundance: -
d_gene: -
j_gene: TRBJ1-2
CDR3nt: TGTGCCAGCACTCAAACTGCTAACTATGGCTACACCTTC
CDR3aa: CASTQTANYGYTF

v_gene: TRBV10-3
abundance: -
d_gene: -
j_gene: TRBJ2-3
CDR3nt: TGTGCCATCAGTGAGTCGAGTAGAGATACGCAGTATTTT
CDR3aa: CAISESSRDTQYF

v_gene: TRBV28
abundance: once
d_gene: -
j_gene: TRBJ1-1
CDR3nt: TGTGCCAGCAGTTTACCAGGAGGGAACACTGAAGCTTTCTTT
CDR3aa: CASSLPGGNTEAFF

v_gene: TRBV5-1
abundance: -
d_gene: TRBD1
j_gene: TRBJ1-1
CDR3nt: TGCGCCAGCAGCCAGCGACAGGGCTGGGGCACTGAAGCTTTCTTT
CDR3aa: CASSQRQGWGTEAFF

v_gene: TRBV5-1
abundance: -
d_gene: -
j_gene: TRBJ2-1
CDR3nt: TGCGCCAGCAGCTTGGCGGCTAGTCGGGTTAATGAGCAGTTCTTC
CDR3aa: CASSLAASRVNEQFF

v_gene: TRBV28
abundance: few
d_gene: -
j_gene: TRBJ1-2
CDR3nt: TGTGCCAGCAGGGTTGGGGGAGGTGGCTACACCTTC
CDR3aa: CASRVGGGGYTF

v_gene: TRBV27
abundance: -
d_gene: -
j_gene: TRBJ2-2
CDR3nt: TGTGCCAGCAGACCCTTGGGGCCGAACACCGGGGAGCTGTTTTTT
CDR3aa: CASRPLGPNTGELFF

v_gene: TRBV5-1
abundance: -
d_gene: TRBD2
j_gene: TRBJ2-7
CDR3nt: TGCGCCAGCAGCTTGAACTCGGGACTAGCGATCTCCTACGAGCAGTACTTC
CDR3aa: CASSLNSGLAISYEQYF

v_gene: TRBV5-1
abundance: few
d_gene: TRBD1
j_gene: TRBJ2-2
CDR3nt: TGCGCCAGCAGCACATCCCCAGGGGGCAGCACCGGGGAGCTGTTTTTT
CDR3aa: CASSTSPGGSTGELFF

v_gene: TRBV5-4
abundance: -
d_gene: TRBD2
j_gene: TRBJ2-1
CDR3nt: TGTGCCAGCAGCTTGGGAGTCGGGACTAGCGGGGGGAATGAGCAGTTCTTC
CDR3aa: CASSLGVGTSGGNEQFF

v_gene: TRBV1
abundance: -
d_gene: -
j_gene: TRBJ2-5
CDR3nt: TGCACCAGCAGCCGCCACTCTCAAGAGACCCAGTACTTC
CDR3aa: CTSSRHSQETQYF

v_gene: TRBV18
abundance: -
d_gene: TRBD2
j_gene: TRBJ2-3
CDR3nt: TGTGCCACCACAAGGACTAGCGTGGGGGCAGATACGCAGTATTTT
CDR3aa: CATTRTSVGADTQYF

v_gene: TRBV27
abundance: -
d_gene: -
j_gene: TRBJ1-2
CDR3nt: TGTGCCAGCAGTTTAGACCAACGGGGCTATGGCTACACCTTC
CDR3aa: CASSLDQRGYGYTF

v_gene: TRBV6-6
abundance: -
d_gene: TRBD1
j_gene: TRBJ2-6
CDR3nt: TGTGCCAGCAGTCCGGGACAGGGGAGGTGGTCTGGGGCCAACGTCCTGACTTTC
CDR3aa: CASSPGQGRWSGANVLTF

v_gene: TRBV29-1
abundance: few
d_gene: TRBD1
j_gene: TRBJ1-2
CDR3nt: TGCAGCGCCCGCCGGGCACAGGGGTTGAGTGGCTACACCTTC
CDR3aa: CSARRAQGLSGYTF

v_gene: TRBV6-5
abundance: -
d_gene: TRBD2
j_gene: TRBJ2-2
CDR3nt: TGTGCCAGCAGTCCATCCGGGAGGGCCTCGGGGGAGCTGTTTTTT
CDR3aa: CASSPSGRASGELFF

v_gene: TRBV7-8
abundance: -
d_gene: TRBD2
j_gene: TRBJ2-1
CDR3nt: TGTGCCAGCAGCTTAGAGCGGGAGCCGATGTCCTCCTACAATGAGCAGTTCTTC
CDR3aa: CASSLEREPMSSYNEQFF

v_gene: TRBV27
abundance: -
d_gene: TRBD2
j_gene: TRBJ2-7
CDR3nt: TGTGCCAGCAGTTTACTCCCCCAAGGGGAGGGCGAGCAGTACTTC
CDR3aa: CASSLLPQGEGEQYF

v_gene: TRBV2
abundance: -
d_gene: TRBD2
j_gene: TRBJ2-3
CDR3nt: TGTGCCAGCACTTCGGGGGGGGTCACAGATACGCAGTATTTT
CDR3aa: CASTSGGVTDTQYF

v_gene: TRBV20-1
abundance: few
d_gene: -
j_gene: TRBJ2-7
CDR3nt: TGCAGTGCTGGCCACCATGAGCAGTACTTC
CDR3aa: CSAGHHEQYF

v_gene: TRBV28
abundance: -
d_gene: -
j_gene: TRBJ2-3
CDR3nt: TGTGCCAGCAGACTAGACAACAGCGCTAGCACAGATACGCAGTATTTT
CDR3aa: CASRLDNSASTDTQYF

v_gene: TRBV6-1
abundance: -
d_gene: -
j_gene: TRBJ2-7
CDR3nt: TGTGCCAGCAGTGCCCTAGGAGGCGCAGCCGAATACGAGCAGTACTTC
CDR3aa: CASSALGGAAEYEQYF

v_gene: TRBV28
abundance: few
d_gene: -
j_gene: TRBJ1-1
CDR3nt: TGTGCCTCCCACCGGGACACTGAAGCTTTCTTT
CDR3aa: CASHRDTEAFF

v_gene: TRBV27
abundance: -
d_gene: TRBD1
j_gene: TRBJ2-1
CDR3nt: TGTGCCAGCAGTCGATCCGGGACAGGGGTCTTCAATGAGCAGTTCTTC
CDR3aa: CASSRSGTGVFNEQFF

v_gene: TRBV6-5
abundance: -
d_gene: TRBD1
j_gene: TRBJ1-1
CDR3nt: TGTGCCAGCAGTTACAACAGGGGGCTTGACACTGAAGCTTTCTTT
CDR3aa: CASSYNRGLDTEAFF

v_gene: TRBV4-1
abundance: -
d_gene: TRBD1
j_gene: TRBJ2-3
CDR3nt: TGCGCCAGCAGCCAAGGAGTCGTTACAGGGGCGAACACAGATACGCAGTATTTT
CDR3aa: CASSQGVVTGANTDTQYF